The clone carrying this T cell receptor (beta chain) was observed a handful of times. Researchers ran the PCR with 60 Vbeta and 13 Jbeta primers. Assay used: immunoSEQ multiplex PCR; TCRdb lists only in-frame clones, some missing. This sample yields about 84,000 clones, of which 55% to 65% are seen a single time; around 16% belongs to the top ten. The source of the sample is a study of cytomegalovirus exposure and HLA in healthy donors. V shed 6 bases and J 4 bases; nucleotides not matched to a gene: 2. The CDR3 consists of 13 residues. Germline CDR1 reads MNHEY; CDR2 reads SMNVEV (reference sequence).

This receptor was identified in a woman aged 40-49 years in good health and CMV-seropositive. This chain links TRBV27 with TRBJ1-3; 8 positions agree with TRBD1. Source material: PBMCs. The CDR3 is CASSRGRGNTIYF. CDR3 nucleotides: TGTGCCAGCAGCAGGGGGCGAGGAAACACCATATATTTT.